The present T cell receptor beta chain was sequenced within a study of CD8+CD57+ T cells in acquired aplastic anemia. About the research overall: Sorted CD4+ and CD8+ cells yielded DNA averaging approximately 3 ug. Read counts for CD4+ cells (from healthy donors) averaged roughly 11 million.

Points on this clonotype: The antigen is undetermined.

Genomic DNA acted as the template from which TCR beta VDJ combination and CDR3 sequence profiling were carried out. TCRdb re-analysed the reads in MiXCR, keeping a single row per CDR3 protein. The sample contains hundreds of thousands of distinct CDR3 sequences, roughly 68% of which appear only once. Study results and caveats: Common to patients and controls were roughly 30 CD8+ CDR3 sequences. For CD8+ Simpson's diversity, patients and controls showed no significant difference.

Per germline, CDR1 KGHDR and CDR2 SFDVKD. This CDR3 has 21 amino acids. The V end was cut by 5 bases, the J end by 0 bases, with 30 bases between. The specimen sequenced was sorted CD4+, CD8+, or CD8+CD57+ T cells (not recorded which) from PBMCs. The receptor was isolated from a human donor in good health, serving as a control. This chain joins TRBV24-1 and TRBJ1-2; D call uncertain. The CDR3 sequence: CATSVPFRVAIFLCANYGYTF. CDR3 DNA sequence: TGTGCCACCAGTGTCCCTTTTAGAGTGGCTATATTCTTATGTGCTAACTATGGCTACACCTTC.